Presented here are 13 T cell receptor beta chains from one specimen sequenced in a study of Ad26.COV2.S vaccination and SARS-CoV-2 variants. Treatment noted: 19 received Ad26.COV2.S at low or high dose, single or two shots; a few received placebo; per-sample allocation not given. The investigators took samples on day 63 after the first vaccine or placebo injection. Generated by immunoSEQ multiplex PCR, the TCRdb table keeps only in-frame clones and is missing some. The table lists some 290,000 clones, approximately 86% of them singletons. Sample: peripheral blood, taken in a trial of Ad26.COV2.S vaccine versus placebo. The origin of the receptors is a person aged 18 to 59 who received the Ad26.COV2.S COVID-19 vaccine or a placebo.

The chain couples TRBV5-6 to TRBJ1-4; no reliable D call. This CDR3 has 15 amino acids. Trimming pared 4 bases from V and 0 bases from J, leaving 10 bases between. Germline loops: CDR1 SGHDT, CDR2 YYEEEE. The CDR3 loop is CASSIYTTTNEKLFF. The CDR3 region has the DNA TGTGCCAGCAGCATCTACACCACAACTAATGAAAAACTGTTTTTT.

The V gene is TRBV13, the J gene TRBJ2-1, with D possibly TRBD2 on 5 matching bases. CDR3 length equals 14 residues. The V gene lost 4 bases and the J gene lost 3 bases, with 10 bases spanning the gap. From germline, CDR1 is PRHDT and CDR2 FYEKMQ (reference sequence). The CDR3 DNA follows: TGTGCCAGCAGCTACGGCCGGGACTACAATGAGCAGTTCTTC. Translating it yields CASSYGRDYNEQFF.

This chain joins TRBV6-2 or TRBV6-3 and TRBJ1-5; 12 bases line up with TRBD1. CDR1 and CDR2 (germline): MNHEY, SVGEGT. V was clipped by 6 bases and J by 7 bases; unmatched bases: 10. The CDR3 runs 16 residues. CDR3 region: CASSPGQGAYRQPQHF. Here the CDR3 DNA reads TGTGCCAGCAGCCCGGGACAGGGGGCATATAGGCAGCCCCAGCATTTT.

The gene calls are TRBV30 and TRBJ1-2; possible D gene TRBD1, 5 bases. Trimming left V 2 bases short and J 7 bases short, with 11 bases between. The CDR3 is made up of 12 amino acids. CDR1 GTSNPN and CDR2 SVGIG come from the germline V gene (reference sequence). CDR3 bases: TGTGCCTGGAGTAACAAAGGGACTGGCTACACCTTC. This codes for CAWSNKGTGYTF.

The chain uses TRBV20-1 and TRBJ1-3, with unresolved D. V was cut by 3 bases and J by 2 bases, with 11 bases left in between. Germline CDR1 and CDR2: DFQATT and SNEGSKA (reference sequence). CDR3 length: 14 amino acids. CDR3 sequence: CSASLWGAGNTIYF. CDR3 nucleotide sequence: TGCAGTGCTAGTCTATGGGGTGCTGGAAACACCATATATTTT.

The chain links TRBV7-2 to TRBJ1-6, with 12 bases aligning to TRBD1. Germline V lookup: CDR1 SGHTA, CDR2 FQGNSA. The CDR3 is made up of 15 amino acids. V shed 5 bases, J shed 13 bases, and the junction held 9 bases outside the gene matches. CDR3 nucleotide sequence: TGTGCCAGCAGCGACTCCGGGACAGGGGGCGCCCCCCTCCACTTT. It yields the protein CASSDSGTGGAPLHF.

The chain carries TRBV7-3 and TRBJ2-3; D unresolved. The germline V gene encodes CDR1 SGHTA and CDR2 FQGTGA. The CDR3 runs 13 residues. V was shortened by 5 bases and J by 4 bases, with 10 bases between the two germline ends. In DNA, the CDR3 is TGTGCCAGCAGCCCACGGGCCGCAGATACGCAGTATTTT. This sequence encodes CASSPRAADTQYF.

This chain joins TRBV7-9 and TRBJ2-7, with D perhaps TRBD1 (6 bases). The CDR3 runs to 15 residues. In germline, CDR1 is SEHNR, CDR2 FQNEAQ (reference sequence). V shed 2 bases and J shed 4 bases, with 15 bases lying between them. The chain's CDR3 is CASSLLSQGRYEQYF. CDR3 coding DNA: TGTGCCAGCAGCTTATTGTCACAGGGAAGGTACGAGCAGTACTTC.

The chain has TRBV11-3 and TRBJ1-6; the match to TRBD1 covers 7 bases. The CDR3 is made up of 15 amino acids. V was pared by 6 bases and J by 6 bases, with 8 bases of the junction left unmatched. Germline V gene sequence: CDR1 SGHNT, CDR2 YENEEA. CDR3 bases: TGTGCCAGCAGTTCGACAGGGTGGCTTAATTCACCCCTCCACTTT. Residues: CASSSTGWLNSPLHF.

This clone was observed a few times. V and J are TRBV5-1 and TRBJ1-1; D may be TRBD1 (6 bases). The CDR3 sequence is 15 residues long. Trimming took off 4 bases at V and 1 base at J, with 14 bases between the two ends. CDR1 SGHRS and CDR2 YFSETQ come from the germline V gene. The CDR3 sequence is CASSRGAGENTEAFF. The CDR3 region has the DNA TGCGCCAGCAGCCGGGGGGCAGGGGAGAACACTGAAGCTTTCTTT.

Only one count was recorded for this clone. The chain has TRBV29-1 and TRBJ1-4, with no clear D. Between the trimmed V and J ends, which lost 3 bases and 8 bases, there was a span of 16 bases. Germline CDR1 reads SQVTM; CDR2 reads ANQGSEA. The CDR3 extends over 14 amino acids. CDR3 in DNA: TGCAGCGTTGACGCTGACACCCGTGGGGAAAAACTGTTTTTT. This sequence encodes CSVDADTRGEKLFF.

Written as DNA, the CDR3 is TGTGCCAGCAGTTCCTTCGGGCAGGGGCGAGAGACCCAGTACTTC. Translated, it gives CASSSFGQGRETQYF. The chain employs TRBV25-1 and TRBJ2-5, with D possibly TRBD1 on 6 matching bases. Trimming removed 5 bases at V and 4 bases at J, with 17 bases between. CDR1 is MGHDK, CDR2 SYGVNS, per germline. This CDR3 comprises 15 residues.

The DNA of the CDR3 is TGCGCCAGCAGCTTTAGCGGGGGGTTTGAAGAGACCCAGTACTTC. Its translation: CASSFSGGFEETQYF. The genes are TRBV5-1 and TRBJ2-5, with 10 bases matching TRBD2. The germline V gene has CDR1 SGHRS and CDR2 YFSETQ. The CDR3 spans 15 residues. The ends lost 2 bases at V and 3 bases at J; junction bases unmatched: 4.